This TCR beta chain was captured by sequencing in a study of identical twins. One entry per CDR3 protein, called by TCRdb with MiXCR from the 5' RACE reads. This sample yields approximately 700,000 distinct CDR3 sequences, of which around 5.7% are seen a single time; 1.5% to 2% belongs to the top ten. Comments on this clonotype: Its antigen is currently unknown.

Germline V CDR1 and CDR2: MNHEY, SMNVEV (reference sequence). There are 16 residues in the CDR3. V lost 6 bases and J lost 0, with 15 bases in between. The study, taken as a whole, reports: Fewer insertions characterized abundant cord blood beta clonotypes, whereas memory repertoires showed none.

The TCR was taken from a man younger than 30 in good health. The chain carries TRBV27 and TRBJ2-1; D may be TRBD1 (5 bases). Sequenced: naive T cells sorted from blood. The CDR3 is CASRRTIDSSYNEQFF. CDR3 sequence (DNA): TGTGCCAGCAGGCGAACAATCGACAGCTCCTACAATGAGCAGTTCTTC.